This TCR beta chain was retrieved from a study of breast tumors, draining lymph nodes, adjacent tissues (dated by TCRdb to the mid-2010s). About the investigation overall: Breast cancer patients provided tumor, adjacent nontumor tissue and axillary lymph nodes, and the study compared the TCR beta repertoires across these three sources. In human breast cancer, the study set out to evaluate how tumor, surrounding tissue and draining lymph node repertoires relate to one another and whether T cells may move between these sites.

Lymph node samples came from the axillary draining lymph nodes of breast cancer patients. Beyond this particular receptor, the publication reports: The data were judged consistent with most tumor T cells deriving from the lymph node and then expanding within tumor tissue. Rather than being directly demonstrated, the conclusion that tumor T cells originate in lymph nodes was presented as consistent with a hypothesis. Tumor and nontumor tissue repertoires were found to be significantly more similar in luminal-like than in basal-like breast cancer. Tumor T-cell repertoires showed less diversity than lymph node repertoires and more diversity than nontumor tissue repertoires, and tumor T-cell repertoires showed preferential V and J gene usage.

Comments on this clonotype: What antigen it recognizes has not been identified. No per-base quality is available; no much larger clone lies one base away.

The listed sequencing device is Illumina HiSeq 2000. Multiplex PCR amplification was used to generate the TCR beta chain libraries. High-throughput sequencing was used to analyze the amplified TCR beta chain products. TCRdb cleaned the public reads at Q25 with fastp, built clones with MiXCR and kept in-frame beta chains. Each record represents a unique CDR3 protein, reported with the most common genes and DNA among its rows. Across this sample there are about 300,000 distinct CDR3 sequences, with 30% to 35% seen only once. 0.85% to 1.2% of the sample is in the top ten clones. Here V drops 6 bases and J drops 3 bases, and the junction holds 15 bases not matched to any gene. From its cysteine to its phenylalanine, the CDR3 spans 16 amino acids. The read is trimmed to its CDR3 DNA, 48 bases read in frame from base 1. CDR1 and CDR2 are read off the germline V gene (reference sequence) as DFQATT and SNEGSKA.

The source material was axillary lymph node tissue. The chain links TRBV20-1 with TRBJ1-2; 8 bases in the junction line up with TRBD1. This clonotype was sampled from a female donor with breast cancer. Some clones in this sample may be carry-over from other donors' samples. The CDR3 protein: CSASISGTGGDYGYTF. The DNA sequence is as follows: TGCAGTGCGTCGATTAGCGGGACAGGAGGCGACTATGGCTACACCTTC.